A selection of T cell receptor beta chains follows, all from one sample in a study of shared clonotypes between healthy human individuals. Clones were sequenced by immunoSEQ multiplex PCR, and TCRdb holds only the in-frame ones, with some missing. Here the sample spans about 2.4 million clones, 90% to 95% being singletons. The sample comprised naive CD4+ T cells from PBMCs. The receptor source for this set is a young man in good health. Some clones in this sample may be carry-over from other donors' samples. Each CDR3 is given with its conserved first and last residue. Only part of the rows carry a size: once, few, many, or a class if the clone is expanded.

V gene | clone size | CDR3 protein
TRBV28 | once | CASSLRDPQTYNEQFF
TRBV6-5 | - | CASRYTGGGYSPLHF
TRBV6-6 | - | CASSYSTVVETQYF
TRBV9 | - | CASSVFLSARDGYTF
TRBV28 | - | CASSLWGQGNQPQHF
TRBV18 | - | CASSPFREVYGYTF
TRBV11-2 | - | CASSRGPYEQYF
TRBV11-3 | once | CASSLVVAGEQYF
TRBV19 | - | CASSILFGTGPRGAGYTF
TRBV28 | - | CASSQPGQGATNEKLFF
TRBV6-1 | - | CASSEGIAGANQPQHF
TRBV2 | - | CASRGEGREQYF
TRBV21-1 | - | CASSCDRERLGYQPQHF
TRBV11-2 | - | CASSQGWGRRQETQYF
TRBV27 | - | CASSPNWYNEQFF
TRBV5-1 | - | CASSLGAGETQYF
TRBV5-6 | once | CASSLDGQGGEKLFF
TRBV5-1 | - | CASSLESGRGGEQYF
TRBV5-1 | - | CASSLGALTGTEAFF
TRBV19 | - | CASSPRGSYEQYF
TRBV4-1 | - | CASSQDRGTGVYF
TRBV7-8 | - | CASSLHQGYTEAFF
TRBV7-9 | - | CASSFLSSGANVLTF
TRBV9 | - | CASSVFSRAANTGELFF
TRBV28 | - | CASSLFPGQLYNEQFF
TRBV4-2 | - | CASSQVAQRPRDIQYF
TRBV30 | - | CAWSTGTVNEKLFF
TRBV6-1 | - | CASSGTGTGNEKLFF
TRBV27 | - | CASSFTGSANEKLFF
TRBV29-1 | - | CSVEDPAGGPTDTQYF
TRBV5-4 | - | CASSLLASGRSNTEAFF
TRBV5-4 | - | CASSLTGSQETQYF
TRBV6-5 | - | CASSRTGTGPYEQYF
TRBV5-1 | once | CASSPGGRNTIYF
TRBV15 | once | CATSVSGTGIDEQFF
TRBV19 | - | CASRTGRPGTEAFF
TRBV28 | once | CASSLRGYGYTF
TRBV28 | once | CASSPPSPENYGYTF
TRBV28 | - | CASSLAGERYNEQFF
TRBV6-5 | - | CASSRARENTEAFF
TRBV10-3 | - | CATSTGVIDGYTF
TRBV11-2 | - | CASSLFSGGGDTQYF
TRBV28 | - | CASRISANYGYTF
TRBV6-1 | - | CASSERRAASRNEKLFF
TRBV11-2 | few | CASSYTGRTEAFF
TRBV7-9 | - | CASSLYAFSSGRALGEQYF
TRBV25-1 | - | CASSATPGQDTPNYGYTF
TRBV5-1 | - | CASSVLDRSQETQYF
TRBV29-1 | - | CSVGLWDSTTDTQYF
TRBV2 | few | CASSAYNEQFF
TRBV12-2 | - | CASRLGISKGLHSYEQYF
TRBV5-8 | - | CASSFFGRGTSTDTQYF
TRBV6-1 | - | CASSWGQGINEQFF